Listed below are T cell receptor beta chains from one sample, sequenced in a study of blood T cell repertoires in COVID-19. The table came from immunoSEQ multiplex PCR; TCRdb's copy has only in-frame clones and leaves some out. This sample has fewer than 250,000 clones, with over 70% found just once. The sequencing sample was made of peripheral blood. These TCRs come from a man aged 50 or older with active or convalescent COVID-19. Each CDR3 is given with its conserved first and last residue. The D gene is left open where the match is weak. Clone size appears in some rows only: once, few, many, or a class for an expanded clone.

V gene: TRBV30; J gene: TRBJ2-3; D gene: TRBD2; clone size: few; CDR3 protein: CAWSTGGFMDTQYF; CDR3 DNA: TGTGCCTGGAGTACGGGGGGATTCATGGATACGCAGTATTTT
V gene: TRBV2; J gene: TRBJ1-1; D gene: .; clone size: few; CDR3 protein: CASSPLAGDTEAFF; CDR3 DNA: TGTGCCAGCAGTCCCTTGGCAGGGGACACTGAAGCTTTCTTT
V gene: TRBV25-1; J gene: TRBJ1-1; D gene: .; clone size: .; CDR3 protein: CASAGIGNTEAFF; CDR3 DNA: TGTGCCAGCGCGGGCATAGGGAACACTGAAGCTTTCTTT
V gene: TRBV7-2; J gene: TRBJ1-2; D gene: TRBD1; clone size: .; CDR3 protein: CASSFAQGFGYGYTF; CDR3 DNA: TGTGCCAGCAGCTTTGCACAGGGGTTCGGGTATGGCTACACCTTC
V gene: TRBV7-8; J gene: TRBJ1-5; D gene: .; clone size: few; CDR3 protein: CASSRDTLSNQPQHF; CDR3 DNA: TGTGCCAGCAGTAGGGACACCCTGAGCAATCAGCCCCAGCATTTT
V gene: TRBV7-9; J gene: TRBJ1-2; D gene: .; clone size: .; CDR3 protein: CASTDSYGYTF; CDR3 DNA: TGTGCCAGCACGGACAGCTATGGCTACACCTTC
V gene: TRBV28; J gene: TRBJ2-2; D gene: TRBD2; clone size: .; CDR3 protein: CASSPGLAGAGELFF; CDR3 DNA: TGTGCCAGCAGTCCCGGACTAGCGGGAGCGGGGGAGCTGTTTTTT
V gene: TRBV7-9; J gene: TRBJ1-4; D gene: .; clone size: .; CDR3 protein: CASSLGTSGFTNEKLFF; CDR3 DNA: TGTGCCAGCAGCTTAGGAACCTCAGGGTTCACTAATGAAAAACTGTTTTTT
V gene: TRBV11-3; J gene: TRBJ1-1; D gene: TRBD1; clone size: .; CDR3 protein: CASSSSGTGTEAFF; CDR3 DNA: TGTGCCAGCAGCTCCTCGGGGACAGGGACGGAAGCTTTCTTT
V gene: TRBV30; J gene: TRBJ2-1; D gene: .; clone size: .; CDR3 protein: CAWHTPGSYNEQFF; CDR3 DNA: TGTGCCTGGCATACCCCGGGGTCCTACAATGAGCAGTTCTTC
V gene: TRBV18; J gene: TRBJ1-3; D gene: .; clone size: .; CDR3 protein: CASSPQSVYTIYF; CDR3 DNA: TGTGCCAGCTCACCCCAATCGGTATACACCATATATTTT
V gene: TRBV5-1; J gene: TRBJ2-1; D gene: TRBD1; clone size: .; CDR3 protein: CASSSGQGAYNEQFF; CDR3 DNA: TGCGCCAGCAGCTCTGGACAGGGGGCGTACAATGAGCAGTTCTTC
V gene: TRBV6-5; J gene: TRBJ1-3; D gene: .; clone size: .; CDR3 protein: CASRASSGNTIYF; CDR3 DNA: TGTGCCAGCAGAGCCTCCTCTGGAAACACCATATATTTT
V gene: TRBV4-1; J gene: TRBJ1-2; D gene: TRBD1; clone size: once; CDR3 protein: CASSQGTGVYGYTF; CDR3 DNA: TGCGCCAGCAGCCAAGGGACAGGAGTTTATGGCTACACCTTC
V gene: TRBV27; J gene: TRBJ2-7; D gene: TRBD1; clone size: .; CDR3 protein: CASRIWTGLGEQYF; CDR3 DNA: TGTGCCAGCAGGATATGGACAGGGCTCGGAGAGCAGTACTTC
V gene: TRBV19; J gene: TRBJ2-1; D gene: TRBD1; clone size: .; CDR3 protein: CASSTNRDRANEQFF; CDR3 DNA: TGTGCCAGTAGTACCAACCGGGACAGGGCGAATGAGCAGTTCTTC
V gene: TRBV6-5; J gene: TRBJ1-6; D gene: TRBD1; clone size: .; CDR3 protein: CASRTGTALNSPLHF; CDR3 DNA: TGTGCCAGCAGAACCGGGACAGCCCTTAATTCACCCCTCCACTTT
V gene: TRBV5-1; J gene: TRBJ1-5; D gene: TRBD1; clone size: .; CDR3 protein: CASSLGTGGQPQHF; CDR3 DNA: TGCGCCAGCAGCCTCGGGACAGGGGGTCAGCCCCAGCATTTT
V gene: TRBV2; J gene: TRBJ2-7; D gene: TRBD1; clone size: .; CDR3 protein: CASYLGQGSYEQYF; CDR3 DNA: TGTGCCAGCTATTTGGGACAGGGGTCCTACGAGCAGTACTTC
V gene: TRBV30; J gene: TRBJ1-2; D gene: TRBD1; clone size: few; CDR3 protein: CAWSTGGDWGYTF; CDR3 DNA: TGTGCCTGGAGTACAGGGGGCGATTGGGGCTACACCTTC
V gene: TRBV29-1; J gene: TRBJ1-1; D gene: .; clone size: .; CDR3 protein: CSVDLAGRGNTEAFF; CDR3 DNA: TGCAGCGTTGATTTAGCAGGGAGGGGGAACACTGAAGCTTTCTTT
V gene: TRBV13; J gene: TRBJ2-5; D gene: .; clone size: once; CDR3 protein: CASSPRVTETQYF; CDR3 DNA: TGTGCCAGCAGCCCCAGGGTAACGGAGACCCAGTACTTC
V gene: TRBV5-4; J gene: TRBJ2-7; D gene: .; clone size: .; CDR3 protein: CASSFPDRGYEQYF; CDR3 DNA: TGTGCCAGCAGCTTCCCGGACAGAGGCTACGAGCAGTACTTC
V gene: TRBV27; J gene: TRBJ2-7; D gene: .; clone size: .; CDR3 protein: CASSGGFVGPYEQYF; CDR3 DNA: TGTGCCAGCAGTGGGGGCTTCGTGGGGCCCTACGAGCAGTACTTC
V gene: TRBV10-3; J gene: TRBJ1-1; D gene: .; clone size: .; CDR3 protein: CAISEVGADTEAFF; CDR3 DNA: TGTGCCATCAGTGAGGTGGGGGCTGACACTGAAGCTTTCTTT
V gene: TRBV29-1; J gene: TRBJ1-2; D gene: TRBD1; clone size: .; CDR3 protein: CSAQDRGNNYGYTF; CDR3 DNA: TGCAGCGCCCAGGACAGGGGAAATAACTATGGCTACACCTTC
V gene: TRBV5-1; J gene: TRBJ1-6; D gene: .; clone size: few; CDR3 protein: CASRQENSPLHF; CDR3 DNA: TGCGCCAGCCGGCAGGAAAATTCACCCCTCCACTTT
V gene: TRBV11-2; J gene: TRBJ2-7; D gene: TRBD2; clone size: .; CDR3 protein: CASSLDGLAGQNYEQYF; CDR3 DNA: TGTGCCAGCAGCTTAGATGGACTAGCGGGGCAGAACTACGAGCAGTACTTC
V gene: TRBV6-5; J gene: TRBJ1-1; D gene: .; clone size: .; CDR3 protein: CASSSLREGITEAFF; CDR3 DNA: TGTGCCAGCAGTTCACTTCGGGAGGGGATCACTGAAGCTTTCTTT
V gene: TRBV19; J gene: TRBJ2-3; D gene: TRBD1; clone size: few; CDR3 protein: CASSIGQGAQYF; CDR3 DNA: TGTGCCAGTAGTATTGGGCAGGGGGCGCAGTATTTT
V gene: TRBV2; J gene: TRBJ1-5; D gene: .; clone size: .; CDR3 protein: CASSDGLLGPQHF; CDR3 DNA: TGTGCCAGCAGTGATGGGCTACTGGGGCCCCAGCATTTT
V gene: TRBV7-2; J gene: TRBJ2-3; D gene: TRBD2; clone size: .; CDR3 protein: CASSLVIAGATDTQYF; CDR3 DNA: TGTGCCAGCAGCTTAGTGATAGCGGGGGCCACAGATACGCAGTATTTT
V gene: TRBV29-1; J gene: TRBJ2-7; D gene: TRBD1; clone size: .; CDR3 protein: CSVEEEGQGYEQYF; CDR3 DNA: TGCAGCGTTGAAGAGGAGGGACAGGGCTACGAGCAGTACTTC
V gene: TRBV5-1; J gene: TRBJ1-2; D gene: TRBD1; clone size: .; CDR3 protein: CASGIPGGTRGYTF; CDR3 DNA: TGCGCCAGCGGCATCCCAGGGGGGACGCGCGGCTACACCTTC
V gene: TRBV28; J gene: TRBJ2-4; D gene: TRBD1; clone size: once; CDR3 protein: CASSLPDRKNIQYF; CDR3 DNA: TGTGCCAGCAGTCTACCGGACAGGAAAAACATTCAGTACTTC
V gene: TRBV30; J gene: TRBJ2-2; D gene: .; clone size: few; CDR3 protein: CARGRVDPGELFF; CDR3 DNA: TGTGCCCGTGGGAGAGTTGATCCCGGGGAGCTGTTTTTT
V gene: TRBV10-1; J gene: TRBJ2-1; D gene: TRBD1; clone size: few; CDR3 protein: CASSSLFTGQGHNEQFF; CDR3 DNA: TGCGCCAGCAGTTCTCTCTTTACGGGACAGGGCCACAATGAGCAGTTCTTC
V gene: TRBV5-4; J gene: TRBJ2-7; D gene: .; clone size: .; CDR3 protein: CASSWTGDYEQYF; CDR3 DNA: TGTGCCAGCAGCTGGACTGGGGACTACGAGCAGTACTTC
V gene: TRBV23-1; J gene: TRBJ1-1; D gene: TRBD1; clone size: .; CDR3 protein: CASSQLGTGGNMNTEAFF; CDR3 DNA: TGCGCCAGCAGTCAGTTGGGAACAGGGGGGAACATGAACACTGAAGCTTTCTTT
V gene: TRBV6-5; J gene: TRBJ1-2; D gene: TRBD1; clone size: .; CDR3 protein: CASGGTGWVDGYTF; CDR3 DNA: TGTGCCAGCGGGGGGACAGGGTGGGTCGATGGCTACACCTTC
V gene: TRBV9; J gene: TRBJ1-3; D gene: .; clone size: .; CDR3 protein: CASSVSPRAGNTIYF; CDR3 DNA: TGTGCCAGCAGCGTATCACCCAGGGCCGGAAACACCATATATTTT
V gene: TRBV7-9; J gene: TRBJ2-7; D gene: TRBD2; clone size: .; CDR3 protein: CASSFTGTRTSEQYF; CDR3 DNA: TGTGCCAGCAGCTTCACCGGGACTAGAACTAGCGAGCAGTACTTC